This record covers a single T cell receptor beta chain. Germline lookup yields CDR1 WSHSY and CDR2 SAAADI. This CDR3 is built from 13 residues. V was trimmed by 2 bases and J by 6 bases, leaving 11 bases between them. The data are from a study of T cell responses to AZD1222 COVID-19 vaccine. Produced via immunoSEQ multiplex PCR; TCRdb's table is partial and in-frame only. The data hold fewer than 150,000 clones, with about 91% observed a single time. The rearrangement links TRBV10-2 to TRBJ2-7, with D hard to call. Specimen: peripheral blood, collected 28 days after the second AZD1222 dose. The TCR was taken from an adult who received the AZD1222 COVID-19 vaccine. CDR3 sequence: CASSEVRRPEQYV. The CDR3 nucleotides read TGCGCCAGCAGTGAGGTTAGAAGGCCCGAGCAGTACGTC.